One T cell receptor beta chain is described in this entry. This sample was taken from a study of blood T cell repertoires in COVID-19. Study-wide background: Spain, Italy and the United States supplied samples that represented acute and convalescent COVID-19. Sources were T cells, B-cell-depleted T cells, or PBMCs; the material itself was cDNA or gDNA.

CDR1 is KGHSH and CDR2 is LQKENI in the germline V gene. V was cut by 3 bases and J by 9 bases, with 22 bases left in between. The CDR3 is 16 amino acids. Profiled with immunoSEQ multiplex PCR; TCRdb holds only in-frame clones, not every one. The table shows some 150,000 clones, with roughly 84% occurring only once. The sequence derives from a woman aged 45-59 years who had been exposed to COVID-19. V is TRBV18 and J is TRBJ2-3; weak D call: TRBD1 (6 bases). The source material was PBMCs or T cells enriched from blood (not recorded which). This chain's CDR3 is CASSPATGSPVGTQYF. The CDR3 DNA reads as TGTGCCAGCTCACCGGCTACAGGGTCCCCTGTTGGGACGCAGTATTTT.